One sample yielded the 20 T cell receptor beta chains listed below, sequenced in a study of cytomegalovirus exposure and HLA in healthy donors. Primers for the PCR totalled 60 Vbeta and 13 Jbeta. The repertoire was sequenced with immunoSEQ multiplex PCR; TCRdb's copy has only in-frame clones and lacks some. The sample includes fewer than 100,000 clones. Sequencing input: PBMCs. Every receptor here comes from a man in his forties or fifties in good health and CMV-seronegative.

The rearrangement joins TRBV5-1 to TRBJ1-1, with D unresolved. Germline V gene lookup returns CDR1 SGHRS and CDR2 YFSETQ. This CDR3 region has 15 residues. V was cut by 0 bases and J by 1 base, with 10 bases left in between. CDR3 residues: CASSLDVISNTEAFF. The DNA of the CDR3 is TGCGCCAGCAGCTTGGATGTTATTTCGAACACTGAAGCTTTCTTT.

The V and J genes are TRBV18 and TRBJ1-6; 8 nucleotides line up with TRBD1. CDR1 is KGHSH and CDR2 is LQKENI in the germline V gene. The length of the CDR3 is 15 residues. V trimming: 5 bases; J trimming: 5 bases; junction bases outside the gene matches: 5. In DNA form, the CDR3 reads TGTGCCAGCTCAGGACAGGGAGTCAATAATTCACCCCTCCACTTT. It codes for CASSGQGVNNSPLHF.

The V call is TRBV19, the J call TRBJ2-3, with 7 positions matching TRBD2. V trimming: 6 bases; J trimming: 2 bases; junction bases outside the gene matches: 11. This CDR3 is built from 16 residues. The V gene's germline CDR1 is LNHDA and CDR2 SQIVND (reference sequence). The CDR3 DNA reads TGTGCCAGTAGCCCCGGGACTACACTTGACACAGATACGCAGTATTTT. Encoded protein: CASSPGTTLDTDTQYF.

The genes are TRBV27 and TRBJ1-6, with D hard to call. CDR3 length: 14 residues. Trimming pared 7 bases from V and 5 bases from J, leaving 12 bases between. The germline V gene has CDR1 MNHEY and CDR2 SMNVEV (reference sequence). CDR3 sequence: CASTWPGNNSPLHF. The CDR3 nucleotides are TGTGCCAGCACCTGGCCTGGCAATAATTCACCCCTCCACTTT.

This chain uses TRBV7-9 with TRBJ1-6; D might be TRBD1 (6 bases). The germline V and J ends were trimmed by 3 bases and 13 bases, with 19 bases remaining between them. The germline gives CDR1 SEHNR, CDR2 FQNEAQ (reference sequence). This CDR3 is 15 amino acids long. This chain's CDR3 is CASSFSGRGNMPLHF. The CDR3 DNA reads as TGTGCCAGCAGCTTCTCAGGCAGGGGAAATATGCCCCTCCACTTT.

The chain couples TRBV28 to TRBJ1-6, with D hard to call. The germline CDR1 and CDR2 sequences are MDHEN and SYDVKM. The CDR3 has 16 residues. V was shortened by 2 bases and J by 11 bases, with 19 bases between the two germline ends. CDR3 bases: TGTGCCAGCAGTTTAAATCGCGGGTCGGAGGGCCCACCCCTCCACTTT. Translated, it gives CASSLNRGSEGPPLHF.

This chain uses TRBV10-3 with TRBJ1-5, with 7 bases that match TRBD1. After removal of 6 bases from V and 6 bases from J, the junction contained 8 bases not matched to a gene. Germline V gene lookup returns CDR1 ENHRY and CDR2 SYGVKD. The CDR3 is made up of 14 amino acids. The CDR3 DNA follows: TGTGCCATCAGCGGGGACAGATCGGGTCAGCCCCAGCATTTT. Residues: CAISGDRSGQPQHF.

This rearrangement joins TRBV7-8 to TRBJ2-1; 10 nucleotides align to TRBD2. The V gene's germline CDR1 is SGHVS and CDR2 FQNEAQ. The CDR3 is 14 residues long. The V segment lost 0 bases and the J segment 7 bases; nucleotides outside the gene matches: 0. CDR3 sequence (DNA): TGTGCCAGCAGCTTAGCTAGCGGGGGGAATGAGCAGTTCTTC. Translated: CASSLASGGNEQFF. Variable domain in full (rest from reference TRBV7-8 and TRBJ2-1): GAGVSQSPRYKVAKRGQDVALRCDPISGHVSLFWYQQALGQGPEFLTYFQNEAQLDKSGLPSDRFFAERPEGSVSTLKIQRTQQEDSAVYLCASSLASGGNEQFFGPGTRLTVL.

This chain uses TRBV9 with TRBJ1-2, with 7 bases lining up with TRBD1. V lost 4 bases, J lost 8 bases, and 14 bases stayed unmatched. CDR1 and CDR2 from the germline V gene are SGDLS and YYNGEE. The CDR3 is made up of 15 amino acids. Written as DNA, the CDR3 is TGTGCCAGCAGCTCCCGGGACAGTCCCCCGGGAGGCTACACCTTC. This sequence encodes CASSSRDSPPGGYTF.

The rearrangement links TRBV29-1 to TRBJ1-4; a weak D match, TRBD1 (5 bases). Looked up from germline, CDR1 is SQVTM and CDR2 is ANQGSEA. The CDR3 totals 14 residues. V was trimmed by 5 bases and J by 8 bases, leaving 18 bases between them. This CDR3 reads CSVLARAGGEKLFF. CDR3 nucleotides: TGCAGCGTTTTGGCCCGGGCGGGGGGGGAAAAACTGTTTTTT.

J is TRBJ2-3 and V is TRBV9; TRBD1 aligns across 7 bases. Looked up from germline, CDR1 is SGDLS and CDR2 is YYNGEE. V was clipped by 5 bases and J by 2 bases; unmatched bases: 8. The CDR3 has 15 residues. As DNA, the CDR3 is TGTGCCAGCAGGAGAGGACAGGCGCTCACAGATACGCAGTATTTT. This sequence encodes CASRRGQALTDTQYF.

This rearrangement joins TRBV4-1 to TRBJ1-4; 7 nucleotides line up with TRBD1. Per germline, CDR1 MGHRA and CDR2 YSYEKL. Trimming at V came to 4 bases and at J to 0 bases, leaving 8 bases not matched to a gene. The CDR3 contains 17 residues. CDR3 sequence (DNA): TGCGCCAGCAGCCCTCGGGACAGATATGCAACTAATGAAAAACTGTTTTTT. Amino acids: CASSPRDRYATNEKLFF.

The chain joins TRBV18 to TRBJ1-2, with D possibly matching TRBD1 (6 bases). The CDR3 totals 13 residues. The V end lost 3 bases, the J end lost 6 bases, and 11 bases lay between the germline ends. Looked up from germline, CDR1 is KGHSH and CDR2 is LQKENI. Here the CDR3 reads CASSPTGWDGYTF. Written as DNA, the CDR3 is TGTGCCAGCTCACCTACAGGGTGGGATGGCTACACCTTC.

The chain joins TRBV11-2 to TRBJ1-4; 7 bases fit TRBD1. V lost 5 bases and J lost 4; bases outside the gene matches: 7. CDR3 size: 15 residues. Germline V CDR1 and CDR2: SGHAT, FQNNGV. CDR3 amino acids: CASSANRGGNEKLFF. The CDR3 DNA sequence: TGTGCCAGCAGCGCCAACAGGGGCGGTAATGAAAAACTGTTTTTT. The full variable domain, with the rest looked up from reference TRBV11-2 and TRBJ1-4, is EAGVAQSPRYKIIEKRQSVAFWCNPISGHATLYWYQQILGQGPKLLIQFQNNGVVDDSQLPKDRFSAERLKGVDSTLKIQPAKLEDSAVYLCASSANRGGNEKLFFGSGTQLSVL.

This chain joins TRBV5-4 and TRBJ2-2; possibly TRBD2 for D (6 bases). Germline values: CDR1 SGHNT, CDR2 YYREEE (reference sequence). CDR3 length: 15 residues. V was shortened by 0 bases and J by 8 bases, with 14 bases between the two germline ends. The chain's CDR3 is CASSLGLGFLGELFF. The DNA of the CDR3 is TGTGCCAGCAGCTTGGGACTAGGATTCTTGGGGGAGCTGTTTTTT.

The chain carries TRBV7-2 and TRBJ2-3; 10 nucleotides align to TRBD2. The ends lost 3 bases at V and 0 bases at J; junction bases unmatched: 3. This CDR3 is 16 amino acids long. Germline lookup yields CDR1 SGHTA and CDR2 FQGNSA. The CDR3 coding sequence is TGTGCCAGCAGCTTTAGCGGGGGGCCTAGCACAGATACGCAGTATTTT. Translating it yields CASSFSGGPSTDTQYF.

The CDR3 loop is CASSQFTEAFF. The CDR3 DNA sequence: TGTGCCAGCAGTCAGTTCACTGAAGCTTTCTTT. The chain has TRBV2 and TRBJ1-1; D is uncertain. The germline gives CDR1 SNHLY, CDR2 FYNNEI. The CDR3 is 11 residues long. Trimming shortened V by 5 bases and J by 4 bases, and 5 bases separated the two germline ends.

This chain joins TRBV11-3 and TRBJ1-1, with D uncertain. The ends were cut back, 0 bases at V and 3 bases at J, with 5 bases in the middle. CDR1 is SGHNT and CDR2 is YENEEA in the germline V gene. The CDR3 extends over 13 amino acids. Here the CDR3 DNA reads TGTGCCAGCAGCTTAGAGGAGGACACTGAAGCTTTCTTT. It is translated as CASSLEEDTEAFF.

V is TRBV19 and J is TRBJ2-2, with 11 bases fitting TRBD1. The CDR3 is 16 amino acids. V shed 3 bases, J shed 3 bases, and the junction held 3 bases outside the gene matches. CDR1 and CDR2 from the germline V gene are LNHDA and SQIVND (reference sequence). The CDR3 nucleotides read TGTGCCAGTAGTATCAAGGGACAGGGGGACACCGGGGAGCTGTTTTTT. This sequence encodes CASSIKGQGDTGELFF.

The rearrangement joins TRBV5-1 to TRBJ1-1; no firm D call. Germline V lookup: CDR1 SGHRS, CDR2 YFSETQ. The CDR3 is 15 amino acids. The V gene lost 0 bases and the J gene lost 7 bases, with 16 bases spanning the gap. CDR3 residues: CASSLGRAGRDEAFF. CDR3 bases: TGCGCCAGCAGCTTGGGGAGGGCGGGTAGGGATGAAGCTTTCTTT.